A single sample gave rise to the 8 T cell receptor beta chains below, sequenced in a study of T cell responses to AZD1222 COVID-19 vaccine. Repertoires were generated with immunoSEQ multiplex PCR, while TCRdb's copy carries only in-frame clones and drops some. The profile covers 150,000 to 200,000 clones, with about 85% appearing a single time and 2.5% to 3% taken by the ten largest. The starting material was peripheral blood, obtained on day 0 of AZD1222 vaccination. The receptors stem from an adult in good health.

The chain has TRBV3-1 (or the pseudogene TRBV3-2) and TRBJ1-2; no clear D gene. The ends were cut back, 7 bases at V and 6 bases at J, with 15 bases in the middle. The CDR3 is 13 residues long. Germline lookup yields CDR1 LGHDT and CDR2 YNNKEL (reference sequence). In DNA, the CDR3 is TGTGCCAGCAACCGAAGGAACAGTGATGGCTACACCTTC. Translated: CASNRRNSDGYTF.

The J gene is TRBJ1-5, the V gene TRBV5-1, with D perhaps matching TRBD1 (5 bases). Between the trimmed V and J ends, which lost 4 bases and 2 bases, there was a span of 16 bases. This CDR3 comprises 16 residues. Germline CDR1 reads SGHRS; CDR2 reads YFSETQ. The CDR3 reads CASSVSPGGGNQPQHF. In DNA form, the CDR3 reads TGCGCCAGCAGCGTATCCCCCGGAGGGGGCAATCAGCCCCAGCATTTT.

Here the CDR3 DNA reads TGTGCCAGCAGTCTGACTAGCGGGAGGCGCCATGAGCAGTTCTTC. The encoded protein is CASSLTSGRRHEQFF. This sequence joins TRBV27 and TRBJ2-1; 13 positions agree with TRBD2. The V and J ends lost 5 bases and 8 bases, in that order; junction bases with no gene match: 6. The germline gives CDR1 MNHEY, CDR2 SMNVEV (reference sequence). There are 15 residues in the CDR3.

The chain employs TRBV5-1 and TRBJ1-1; unclear D gene. Germline CDR1 reads SGHRS; CDR2 reads YFSETQ. The V end lost 2 bases, the J end lost 4 bases, and 9 bases lay between the germline ends. The CDR3 is made up of 13 amino acids. The CDR3 is CASSFAALTEAFF. As DNA, the CDR3 is TGCGCCAGCAGCTTCGCCGCGCTCACTGAAGCTTTCTTT.

The rearrangement links TRBV13 to TRBJ2-7; the match to TRBD1 covers 8 bases. The germline V gene encodes CDR1 PRHDT and CDR2 FYEKMQ (reference sequence). The CDR3 covers 15 residues. Losses at the gene ends were 2 bases for V and 0 bases for J; bases not matched to a gene: 3. As DNA, the CDR3 is TGTGCCAGCAGCTTAACCGGGACAGGCTCCTACGAGCAGTACTTC. Residues: CASSLTGTGSYEQYF.

Written as DNA, the CDR3 is TGTGCCTGGAGTCCCGAGGTAGGCTCTGGAAACACCATATATTTT. Its protein product is CAWSPEVGSGNTIYF. The J gene is TRBJ1-3, the V gene TRBV30; D not certain. CDR1 is GTSNPN and CDR2 is SVGIG in the germline V gene (reference sequence). Trimming took off 2 bases at V and 0 bases at J, with 11 bases between the two ends. The CDR3 is 15 residues long.

The V gene is TRBV5-1, the J gene TRBJ1-6, with D possibly matching TRBD1 (5 bases). There are 16 residues in the CDR3. Germline CDR1 is SGHRS and CDR2 is YFSETQ. The V end lost 5 bases, the J end lost 7 bases, and 19 bases lay between the germline ends. CDR3 loop: CASSRQVLGGNSPLHF. The CDR3 DNA reads TGCGCCAGCAGTCGTCAGGTCTTGGGGGGAAATTCACCCCTCCACTTT.

The J gene is TRBJ2-1, the V gene TRBV19; D not certain. The V end lost 3 bases, the J end lost 0 bases, and 18 bases lay between the germline ends. This CDR3 comprises 18 residues. Germline V gene sequence: CDR1 LNHDA, CDR2 SQIVND (reference sequence). The CDR3 protein is CASSIDSSAESSYNEQFF. In nucleotides, the CDR3 is TGTGCCAGTAGTATTGATTCGAGCGCGGAGAGCTCCTACAATGAGCAGTTCTTC.